The T cell receptor beta chain under discussion was sequenced for a study of memory CD4+ T cells and cytomegalovirus serostatus. At the level of the study: This sample comes from healthy Belgian adults, eight or nine CMV seropositive, 24 seronegative.

Assay used: immunoSEQ multiplex PCR; TCRdb lists only in-frame clones, some missing. This sample carries around 41,000 clones, over 60% of them seen once, and the ten largest clones take nearly 6.5%. For this clone: Its antigen is not identified.

The study's findings and limits: Repertoires predicted CMV serostatus with median bootstrapped AUC of about 0.94. Each of approximately 73 CMV-associated TCRbeta sequences occurred in one to five individuals.

CDR3 length equals 15 residues. V lost 4 bases to trimming and J lost 7 bases, with 17 bases between them. Germline lookup yields CDR1 MDHEN and CDR2 SYDVKM. The sort gate was single viable CD3+CD4+CD8-CD45RO+ cells for memory CD4+ T cells. Total CD4+ T cells were enriched by CD4 positive selection. The TCR was taken from an adult in good health and CMV-seronegative. What was sequenced was memory CD4+ T cells from blood. The genes are TRBV28 and TRBJ1-5; the D is unclear. The CDR3 region is CASSSHPGRGQPQHF. The CDR3 bases are TGTGCCAGCAGTTCCCACCCCGGACGAGGGCAGCCCCAGCATTTT.